The 2 T cell receptor beta chains below were found in one sample sequenced in a study of shared clonotypes between healthy human individuals. The data were produced by immunoSEQ multiplex PCR, yet TCRdb's version contains in-frame clones alone and is incomplete. The table includes fewer than 600,000 clones, 79% detected once. Specimen: PBMCs. The origin of the receptors is a woman between 35 and 50 years old in good health. Some clones in this sample may be carry-over from other donors' samples.

The chain links TRBV5-1 to TRBJ2-7; TRBD1 matches at 8 bases. The CDR3 has 14 residues. V was pared by 4 bases and J by 7 bases, with 10 bases of the junction left unmatched. The germline CDR1 and CDR2 sequences are SGHRS and YFSETQ. CDR3 protein: CASSLPGGSEEQYF. Written as DNA, the CDR3 is TGCGCCAGCAGCCTACCAGGGGGCTCTGAAGAGCAGTACTTC.

The chain uses TRBV18 and TRBJ1-1; D remains ambiguous. Per the germline V gene, CDR1 is KGHSH and CDR2 is LQKENI. V shed 5 bases and J shed 11 bases, with 18 bases lying between them. CDR3 length equals 13 residues. The CDR3 spells CASSAQGRERAFF. The CDR3 nucleotides are TGTGCCAGCTCAGCACAAGGACGCGAGCGGGCTTTCTTT.